This T cell receptor beta chain comes out of a study of CD8 T cells in ankylosing spondylitis. TCRdb recomputed calls from the 5' RACE reads with MiXCR, one row per CDR3 protein. This sample yields more than 150,000 distinct CDR3 sequences, of which 18% are seen a single time; 4.3% belongs to the top ten. Trimming removed 5 bases at V and 2 bases at J, with 17 bases between. The CDR3 consists of 16 residues. Germline CDR1 and CDR2: SGHTA and FQGTGA. General observations from the study: Reportedly, disease-linked clones are significantly enriched in ankylosing spondylitis patients' matched synovial fluid.

This clonotype was counted at least ten times. Its specificity is unknown. The sequence derives from a male donor under 30 with ankylosing spondylitis or in good health (not recorded which). The sample taken for sequencing was blood, either unsorted or a sorted T cell fraction (not recorded which). The genes are TRBV7-3 and TRBJ2-3, with a tentative D call TRBD2 (6 bases). This CDR3 is CASSLTGGAYTDTQYF. In DNA form, the CDR3 reads TGTGCCAGCAGCCTCACAGGCGGGGCGTACACAGATACGCAGTATTTT.